The rows below give T cell receptor beta chains drawn from one sample of a study of blood T cell repertoires in COVID-19. Libraries were prepared by immunoSEQ multiplex PCR; TCRdb keeps only in-frame clonotypes and omits some of them. Of about 250,000 clones listed, roughly 86% were seen once; the top ten hold about 1.5%. Sequenced: PBMCs or T cells enriched from blood (not recorded which). The source is a woman between 45 and 60 years old who had recovered from COVID-19. Each CDR3 is given with its conserved first and last residue. The order of the fields is J gene, V gene, D gene, clone size, CDR3 DNA, CDR3 protein. A D gene is named only where the DNA matches it firmly. Size tells how often a clone was seen (once, few, many) or the class of an expanded clone, and some rows leave it out.

>TRBJ1-1|TRBV30|.|.
TGTGCCTGGAACAAGGGACAAAAGCTAGGAGACACTGAAGCTTTCTTT
CAWNKGQKLGDTEAFF
>TRBJ2-5|TRBV7-8|.|.
TGTGCCAGCAGGGACACTTCCCAAGAGACCCAGTACTTC
CASRDTSQETQYF
>TRBJ1-1|TRBV3-1/TRBV3-2|TRBD1|.
TGTGCCAGCAGTCGATCCCCCGGGACAGGGGCACCCAACACTGAAGCTTTCTTT
CASSRSPGTGAPNTEAFF
>TRBJ2-5|TRBV3-1/TRBV3-2|TRBD2|.
TGTGCCAGCAGCCCTCGGGGTAGCGGGAGGATGGAGACCCAGTACTTC
CASSPRGSGRMETQYF
>TRBJ1-1|TRBV28|.|.
TGTGCCAGCAGCCTACCGGAGGGAGAAGCTTTCTTT
CASSLPEGEAFF
>TRBJ1-1|TRBV2|.|.
TGTGCCAGCAGGTACAGGGCGGCTAATTTGGAAGCTTTCTTT
CASRYRAANLEAFF
>TRBJ2-1|TRBV2|TRBD2|few
TGTGCCAGCAGTGAAAGGACTAGCGGTTACAATGAGCAGTTCTTC
CASSERTSGYNEQFF
>TRBJ1-1|TRBV27|.|.
TGTGCCAGCAGTTTATACCAGGGCGGGATGAACACTGAAGCTTTCTTT
CASSLYQGGMNTEAFF
>TRBJ1-4|TRBV5-5|.|.
TGTGCCAGCACCGTGACAGTGGAGAATGAAAAACTGTTTTTT
CASTVTVENEKLFF
>TRBJ2-3|TRBV27|TRBD2|.
TGTGCCAGCAGTTCCAGCGGGAGGGCAGATACGCAGTATTTT
CASSSSGRADTQYF
>TRBJ1-2|TRBV2|.|once
TGTGCCAGCATCCCCCTGATAGACAGCTATGGCTACACCTTC
CASIPLIDSYGYTF
>TRBJ1-1|TRBV3-1/TRBV3-2|.|.
TGTGCCAGCAGCCTCAGCGGGGGAAGCCGGGAAGCTTTCTTT
CASSLSGGSREAFF
>TRBJ2-5|TRBV15|.|.
TGTGCCACCAGCAGAGATCCAGGCCAAAAAGAGACCCAGTACTTC
CATSRDPGQKETQYF
>TRBJ1-4|TRBV5-1|TRBD1|.
TGCGCCAGCAGCTTGGCCCCAGACAGGGGCTCGAGAGCTAATGAAAAACTGTTTTTT
CASSLAPDRGSRANEKLFF
>TRBJ2-1|TRBV5-1|.|.
TGCGCCAGCAGCCGAGGGACTCCAGGCTCCTACAATGAGCAGTTCTTC
CASSRGTPGSYNEQFF
>TRBJ2-6|TRBV4-1|.|.
TGCGCCAGCAGCACCAGACAGGAAGTGTATGGGGCCAACGTCCTGACTTTC
CASSTRQEVYGANVLTF